Listed below are T cell receptor beta chains from one sample, sequenced in a study of T cells in Graves' hyperthyroidism and ophthalmopathy. TCRdb analysed the multiplex PCR reads with MiXCR anew, one entry per CDR3 protein. The table has 450,000 to 700,000 distinct CDR3 sequences, 35% to 55% seen once. Source material: peripheral blood or thyroid tissue (not recorded which). The source of these receptors is an adult woman with Graves' disease, either hyperthyroidism or ophthalmopathy (not recorded which). CDR3s include the opening cysteine and the closing phenylalanine or tryptophan. The D gene is left open where the match is weak. Not all rows give a size; the values are once, few, many and, for expanded clones, a class.

>TRBV12-3/TRBV12-4|many|TRBD1|TRBJ1-5
TGTGCCAGTGCACTCGACAGGGGTCCCACTAGCAATCAGCCCCAGCATTTT
CASALDRGPTSNQPQHF
>TRBV5-1|once|TRBD1|TRBJ1-2
TGCGCCAGCAGCTTGCCCGGACAGGGGCTTGGCTACACCTTC
CASSLPGQGLGYTF
>TRBV25-1|-|-|TRBJ2-6
TGTGCCAGCAGTACTAGAGGGGCCGTCTCTGGGGCCAACGTCCTGACTTTC
CASSTRGAVSGANVLTF
>TRBV7-9|once|-|TRBJ2-3
TGTGCCAGCAGCTTAGAAGGGATCGGCACAGATACGCAGTATTTT
CASSLEGIGTDTQYF
>TRBV2|-|TRBD1|TRBJ2-5
TGTGCCAGCAGGACCCCGACAGGGTTGCAAGAGACCCAGTACTTC
CASRTPTGLQETQYF
>TRBV28|-|-|TRBJ2-5
TGTGCCAGCAGTTTAGGAATGTGCGAGACCCCGTACTTC
CASSLGMCETPYF
>TRBV19|many|-|TRBJ1-5
TGTGCCAGTATTGCCGGGACGGATGATTATAGCAATCAGCCCCAGCATTTT
CASIAGTDDYSNQPQHF
>TRBV28|-|TRBD1|TRBJ1-3
TGTGCCAGCAGTTTAATCGGCAGGGGGCAAGGAAACACCATATATTTT
CASSLIGRGQGNTIYF
>TRBV25-1|-|-|TRBJ1-2
TGTGCCAGGATCGCGATCGACTATGGCTACACCTTC
CARIAIDYGYTF
>TRBV20-1|many|-|TRBJ2-7
TGCAGTGCTAGGCCCGGGGCCTACGAGCAGTACTTC
CSARPGAYEQYF
>TRBV28|-|-|TRBJ2-7
TGTGCCAGCTCCTATTCCTCCGGGACCTCGGGGTACGAGCAGTACTTC
CASSYSSGTSGYEQYF
>TRBV9|-|-|TRBJ1-2
TGTGCCAGCAGCTCAGACGGGGCATTCACCTTC
CASSSDGAFTF
>TRBV7-9|-|-|TRBJ2-7
TGTGCCAGCAGCCCTCTCACCGGGGAGCTGTACTTC
CASSPLTGELYF
>TRBV7-3|many|TRBD1|TRBJ1-1
TGTGCCAGCAGCGGACAGGGGGGATGGGTCACTGAAGCTTTCTTT
CASSGQGGWVTEAFF
>TRBV4-1|many|-|TRBJ1-2
TGCGCCAGCAGCCCCTCGGGAGGTGGAGGCTACACCTTC
CASSPSGGGGYTF
>TRBV7-3|few|-|TRBJ2-1
TGTGCCAGCAGCTCGGACTTGTACAATGAGCAGTTCTTC
CASSSDLYNEQFF
>TRBV27|many|TRBD1|TRBJ2-7
TGTGCCAGCAGTTTGAGACAGGGCGAGCAGTACTTC
CASSLRQGEQYF
>TRBV7-9|-|TRBD1|TRBJ1-5
TGTGCCAGCAAGAGACCAACCGGGGACAGGGAGAGGGGGCCCCAGCATTTT
CASKRPTGDRERGPQHF
>TRBV7-6|many|TRBD1|TRBJ1-6
TGTGCCAGCAGCCCCAGGGGGGGTGGGCCCTATAATTCACCCCTCCACTTT
CASSPRGGGPYNSPLHF
>TRBV30|few|TRBD2|TRBJ2-5
TGTGCCTGGACTAGCGGGAATCCGGGGGAGACCCAGTACTTC
CAWTSGNPGETQYF
>TRBV2|few|-|TRBJ2-5
TGTGCCAGCAGTGAAGGGGGCGCAGGGGAGACCCAGTACTTC
CASSEGGAGETQYF
>TRBV7-2|-|TRBD1|TRBJ1-6
TGTGCCAGCAGCTTTCCCGGACAGGGAACGTCACCCCTCCACTTT
CASSFPGQGTSPLHF
>TRBV11-2|many|-|TRBJ2-5
TGTGCCAGCAGCTTACATCCCGCCCAAGAGACCCAGTACTTC
CASSLHPAQETQYF
>TRBV10-3|-|TRBD1|TRBJ1-2
TGTGCCATTGCCAGCAGGGGGCAAAACTATGGCTACACCTTC
CAIASRGQNYGYTF
>TRBV14|-|-|TRBJ1-6
TGTGCCAGCAGCCCCTTGGTAGCGGGGCCACCCCTCCACTTT
CASSPLVAGPPLHF
>TRBV19|-|TRBD1|TRBJ1-1
TGTGCCAGTAGTATGTCGGACAGGCTGAACACTGAAGCTTTCTTT
CASSMSDRLNTEAFF
>TRBV6-5|many|TRBD1|TRBJ1-1
TGTGCCAGCAGCCAATGGACAGGGGGCACTGAAGCTTTCTTT
CASSQWTGGTEAFF
>TRBV7-9|-|TRBD1|TRBJ2-7
TGTGCCAGCAGAACGACAGGGGAAACCGGGGAGCTGTACTTC
CASRTTGETGELYF
>TRBV5-4|-|-|TRBJ2-5
TGTGCCAGCAGCTTGGTACAATTCGGAGAAGAGACCCAGTACTTC
CASSLVQFGEETQYF
>TRBV29-1|-|-|TRBJ2-2
TGCAGCTCGAGTCCGGGAGTCGGCACCGGGGAGCTGTTTTTT
CSSSPGVGTGELFF
>TRBV2|-|TRBD1|TRBJ1-2
TGTGCCACAGTGTCTTCGGGACAGTCCGGCTACACCTTC
CATVSSGQSGYTF
>TRBV5-1|-|-|TRBJ1-3
TGCGCCAGCAGCGGGGGGAATAGGCCCACCATATATTTT
CASSGGNRPTIYF
>TRBV7-8|many|-|TRBJ1-5
TGTGCCAGCAGCTTTAGGGAGGGTAACAATCAGCCCCAGCATTTT
CASSFREGNNQPQHF
>TRBV5-1|-|-|TRBJ1-4
TGCGCCAGCAGCTTGGGAGCGGGGCACAATGAAAAACTGTTTTTT
CASSLGAGHNEKLFF
>TRBV6-1|many|TRBD2|TRBJ2-5
TGTGCCAGCAGTGCGTCCAGCGGGAGTGAGACCCAGTACTTC
CASSASSGSETQYF
>TRBV7-2|-|-|TRBJ2-7
TGTGCCAGCAGCTGGCAGACAGTCCCCGAGCAGTACTTC
CASSWQTVPEQYF
>TRBV6-5|-|-|TRBJ1-5
TGTGCCAGCAGTTCCCCAGGGCACCTTAATCAGCCCCAGCATTTT
CASSSPGHLNQPQHF
>TRBV20-1|-|-|TRBJ1-2
TGCAGTGTTTCCGGGGGAGCCGGTGGCTACACCTTC
CSVSGGAGGYTF
>TRBV7-3|-|-|TRBJ2-5
TGTGCCAGCAGCCGTGGGGACACTCGTCAAGAGACCCAGTACTTC
CASSRGDTRQETQYF
>TRBV2|many|-|TRBJ1-1
TGTGCCAGCCTACCGGGACTCAGCACTGAAGCTTTCTTT
CASLPGLSTEAFF
>TRBV7-6|-|-|TRBJ2-5
TGTGCCAGCAGCTTAGGAGGGTATGGATGGTCCCAGTACTTC
CASSLGGYGWSQYF
>TRBV7-8|-|-|TRBJ2-1
TGTGCCAGCAGCACCGCAGGGCCCCCCCGAGATGAGCAGTTCTTC
CASSTAGPPRDEQFF
>TRBV5-1|many|-|TRBJ1-1
TGCGCCAGCAGCTTGACCACCGGTAACACTGAAGCTTTCTTT
CASSLTTGNTEAFF
>TRBV28|many|TRBD2|TRBJ2-7
TGTGCCAGCAGCTGGAGCGGGAGTCTATCCTACGAGCAGTACTTC
CASSWSGSLSYEQYF
>TRBV5-8|many|TRBD2|TRBJ2-7
TGTGCCAGCAGAAAGGGACTAGCCCCCTACGAGCAGTACTTC
CASRKGLAPYEQYF
>TRBV24-1|-|-|TRBJ2-5
TGTGCCACCGATGAGACTAGTCGGGGAGAGACCCAGTACTTC
CATDETSRGETQYF
>TRBV9|-|TRBD2|TRBJ2-3
TGTGCCAGCAGCGGGACTACTGAGCGGGGTCTAAGGGGTACGCAGTATTTT
CASSGTTERGLRGTQYF
>TRBV15|-|TRBD1|TRBJ1-2
TGTGCCACCAGCAGAGACCGACAGGGGGCATCGGGTGGCTACACCTTC
CATSRDRQGASGGYTF
>TRBV25-1|-|TRBD1|TRBJ1-2
TGTGCCGCACAGGGGGCCTTAAACTATGGCTACACCTTC
CAAQGALNYGYTF
>TRBV20-1|few|TRBD1|TRBJ2-5
TGCAGTGCTTCAGGGGGCAAAGAGACCCAGTACTTC
CSASGGKETQYF
>TRBV19|many|-|TRBJ1-5
TGTGCCAGTAGAGGTGGTTACCGCAATCAGCCCCAGCATTTT
CASRGGYRNQPQHF
>TRBV19|few|TRBD1|TRBJ1-1
TGTGCCAGTAGGTGGACAGGGAGAAGCACTGAAGCTTTCTTT
CASRWTGRSTEAFF
>TRBV30|few|-|TRBJ1-1
TGTGCCTGTAGCATTGGTGGAACAGGGAACACTGAAGCTTTCTTT
CACSIGGTGNTEAFF
>TRBV20-1|many|-|TRBJ1-2
TGCAGTGCTAGAGATCAACAGGGTGGCTATGGCTACACCTTC
CSARDQQGGYGYTF
>TRBV7-6|-|TRBD1|TRBJ1-4
TGTGCCAGCAGCTTAGGTTTTCAGGGGGCGAAACTGTTTTTT
CASSLGFQGAKLFF